The rows below give T cell receptor beta chains drawn from one sample of a study of T cell changes during pregnancy in multiple sclerosis. Only in-frame clones appear in the TCRdb table, and some are missing; sequencing was by immunoSEQ multiplex PCR. The data show tens of thousands of clones, 90% seen once. Specimen: CD8+ T cells from peripheral blood mononuclear cells, collected in the second trimester of pregnancy. These receptors originate from a female donor with multiple sclerosis, enrolled in a pregnancy study. Each CDR3 is given with its conserved first and last residue. The order of the fields is D gene, clone size, V gene, J gene, CDR3 protein, CDR3 DNA. D genes are given only for firm matches. Part of the rows lack a size; the others show once, few, many or a class for expanded clones.

TRBD1	-	TRBV30	TRBJ2-7	CAWSQGQGGEQYF	TGTGCCTGGAGCCAGGGACAGGGAGGGGAGCAGTACTTC
-	few	TRBV5-1	TRBJ2-1	CASSLDSPSDEQFF	TGCGCCAGCAGCTTGGACTCCCCTTCGGATGAGCAGTTCTTC
TRBD2	-	TRBV4-1	TRBJ2-1	CASSHRLAGEGYNEQFF	TGCGCCAGCAGCCATCGACTAGCGGGAGAAGGGTACAATGAGCAGTTCTTC
-	-	TRBV5-4	TRBJ1-2	CASSRPDVGEGYGYTF	TGTGCCAGCAGCCGTCCGGATGTAGGGGAGGGCTATGGCTACACCTTC
TRBD2	-	TRBV2	TRBJ2-7	CAITGGSYEQYF	TGTGCCATAACGGGGGGATCCTACGAGCAGTACTTC
-	-	TRBV30	TRBJ1-5	CAWGGDNQPQHF	TGTGCCTGGGGAGGGGACAATCAGCCCCAGCATTTT
TRBD2	once	TRBV4-2	TRBJ2-7	CASSQESYVLAEEGYEQYF	TGTGCCAGCAGCCAAGAGTCGTACGTACTAGCGGAGGAGGGCTACGAGCAGTACTTC
TRBD2	-	TRBV5-1	TRBJ2-7	CASSLGWGGPNEQYF	TGCGCCAGCAGCTTGGGGTGGGGAGGGCCCAACGAGCAGTACTTC
TRBD1	-	TRBV6-5	TRBJ2-5	CASSYSGGEETQYF	TGTGCCAGCAGTTACTCAGGGGGCGAGGAGACCCAGTACTTC
-	-	TRBV15	TRBJ2-1	CATSRDRGSNEQFF	TGTGCCACCAGCAGAGATCGAGGCTCCAATGAGCAGTTCTTC
-	-	TRBV27	TRBJ2-2	CASSLSGGQSTGELFF	TGTGCCAGCAGTTTATCGGGGGGACAGTCCACCGGGGAGCTGTTTTTT
TRBD1	-	TRBV25-1	TRBJ2-3	CASSEETGEGADTQYF	TGTGCCAGCAGTGAAGAAACAGGGGAAGGCGCAGATACGCAGTATTTT
TRBD1	-	TRBV5-8	TRBJ1-2	CASSLRGGWFYGYTF	TGTGCCAGCAGCTTGAGAGGGGGCTGGTTCTATGGCTACACCTTC
TRBD2	-	TRBV13	TRBJ2-2	CASSLERENTGELFF	TGTGCCAGCAGCTTGGAGCGGGAGAACACCGGGGAGCTGTTTTTT
-	-	TRBV6-4	TRBJ2-1	CASSDSALSSYNEQFF	TGTGCCAGCAGTGACTCGGCTCTCAGCTCCTACAATGAGCAGTTCTTC
TRBD1	-	TRBV5-1	TRBJ2-2	CASSLQTGFPYTGELFF	TGCGCCAGCAGCCTACAGACAGGGTTTCCCTACACCGGGGAGCTGTTTTTT
-	-	TRBV2	TRBJ2-7	CASSEAGPLLEQYF	TGTGCCAGCAGTGAGGCAGGCCCCCTTTTGGAGCAGTACTTC
-	-	TRBV6-1	TRBJ1-5	CASSDGEGGNQPQHF	TGTGCCAGCAGTGACGGGGAGGGGGGAAATCAGCCCCAGCATTTT
TRBD1	-	TRBV5-4	TRBJ1-1	CASTDWDRALVTEAFF	TGTGCCAGCACTGACTGGGACAGGGCCCTAGTAACTGAAGCTTTCTTT
TRBD2	-	TRBV6-5	TRBJ2-2	CASNYGGRYPGELFF	TGTGCCAGCAATTATGGCGGGAGGTATCCCGGGGAGCTGTTTTTT
TRBD2	-	TRBV4-2	TRBJ2-1	CASSQDQSSGSEQFF	TGTGCCAGCAGCCAAGATCAGTCTAGCGGGAGTGAGCAGTTCTTC
TRBD2	-	TRBV9	TRBJ2-3	CASSVSSGRADTQYF	TGTGCCAGCAGCGTATCCAGCGGGAGGGCAGATACGCAGTATTTT
-	-	TRBV9	TRBJ1-5	CASSVVYTRSNQPQHF	TGTGCCAGCAGCGTAGTGTATACACGTAGCAATCAGCCCCAGCATTTT
TRBD1	-	TRBV6-5	TRBJ1-2	CASRTIGTGGSYTF	TGTGCCAGCAGAACCATCGGGACAGGTGGAAGCTACACCTTC
-	-	TRBV14	TRBJ1-2	CASSQERGYYYGYTF	TGTGCCAGCAGCCAAGAACGGGGGTACTACTATGGCTACACCTTC
-	-	TRBV9	TRBJ1-3	CASSVGAGAGNTIYF	TGTGCCAGCAGCGTAGGCGCAGGGGCAGGAAACACCATATATTTT
-	-	TRBV5-1	TRBJ1-1	CASSPLQGLNTEAFF	TGCGCCAGCAGTCCTTTACAGGGCCTGAACACTGAAGCTTTCTTT
-	-	TRBV4-1	TRBJ2-7	CASSPRGSGDYEQYF	TGCGCCAGCAGCCCCCGGGGGAGCGGAGACTACGAGCAGTACTTC
TRBD2	-	TRBV6-4	TRBJ2-1	CASSDLAGDNEQFF	TGTGCCAGCAGTGACCTAGCGGGGGACAATGAGCAGTTCTTC
-	-	TRBV12-5	TRBJ1-3	CASGLGRMAGNTIYF	TGTGCTAGTGGTTTGGGCAGGATGGCTGGAAACACCATATATTTT
-	-	TRBV6-5	TRBJ1-1	CASRAILGAEAFF	TGTGCCAGCAGGGCTATTTTGGGCGCTGAAGCTTTCTTT
TRBD1	-	TRBV5-4	TRBJ2-7	CASSYIRDRGYEQYF	TGTGCCAGCAGCTATATCCGGGACAGGGGGTACGAGCAGTACTTC
TRBD2	-	TRBV7-9	TRBJ2-5	CASSRVGTSGREETQYF	TGTGCCAGCAGCCGGGTGGGGACTAGCGGGAGAGAAGAGACCCAGTACTTC
TRBD2	few	TRBV28	TRBJ2-2	CASRPSGRENTGELFF	TGTGCCAGCAGGCCTAGCGGGAGAGAGAACACCGGGGAGCTGTTTTTT
-	-	TRBV4-1	TRBJ2-2	CASSLRAATGELFF	TGCGCCAGCAGCCTGAGGGCAGCCACCGGGGAGCTGTTTTTT
TRBD1	-	TRBV7-9	TRBJ1-2	CASSFHRGEGYGYTF	TGTGCCAGCAGCTTCCACAGGGGGGAAGGATATGGCTACACCTTC
TRBD2	once	TRBV7-7	TRBJ2-2	CASSGGLANTGELFF	TGTGCCAGCAGCGGGGGACTAGCAAACACCGGGGAGCTGTTTTTT
-	-	TRBV27	TRBJ1-1	CASSLYQEANTEAFF	TGTGCCAGCAGTTTATATCAGGAAGCGAACACTGAAGCTTTCTTT
-	-	TRBV6-5	TRBJ1-2	CASSYSTGGSNYGYTF	TGTGCCAGCAGTTACTCTACGGGGGGGAGTAACTATGGCTACACCTTC
TRBD1	once	TRBV6-5	TRBJ2-5	CAETGDQETQYF	TGTGCCGAAACAGGGGACCAAGAGACCCAGTACTTC
TRBD2	-	TRBV7-9	TRBJ2-7	CASSSSSGSPRHEQYF	TGTGCCAGCAGCTCGTCTAGCGGGAGTCCTCGCCACGAGCAGTACTTC
TRBD1	few	TRBV2	TRBJ1-1	CASSDPRGRMNTEAFF	TGTGCCAGCAGTGATCCCAGGGGGCGCATGAACACTGAAGCTTTCTTT
-	-	TRBV21-1	TRBJ1-3	CASSKPGTEPLGGNTIYF	TGTGCCAGCAGCAAACCGGGGACAGAACCTCTGGGTGGAAACACCATATATTTT
-	-	TRBV11-2	TRBJ2-5	CASSLGPKLSGETQYF	TGTGCCAGCAGCTTAGGGCCTAAGTTGTCAGGAGAGACCCAGTACTTC
-	-	TRBV7-6	TRBJ1-4	CASSAEATNEKLFF	TGTGCCAGCAGCGCAGAAGCAACTAATGAAAAACTGTTTTTT
TRBD1	-	TRBV27	TRBJ2-5	CASSLSPPGQGGETQYF	TGTGCCAGCAGTTTATCCCCGCCGGGACAGGGGGGAGAGACCCAGTACTTC
-	few	TRBV28	TRBJ1-1	CASSSPGDSEAFF	TGTGCCAGCAGCAGTCCCGGAGACAGTGAAGCTTTCTTT
-	once	TRBV5-6	TRBJ1-2	CASSLGVAGPTYGYTF	TGTGCCAGCAGCTTGGGGGTCGCAGGCCCTACCTATGGCTACACCTTC
TRBD2	-	TRBV9	TRBJ2-3	CASSGPLRGRASDTQYF	TGTGCCAGCAGCGGACCCTTACGCGGGAGGGCCTCCGATACGCAGTATTTT
TRBD1	-	TRBV6-1	TRBJ1-4	CASSTYRGSNEKLFF	TGTGCCAGCAGTACCTACAGGGGTTCAAATGAAAAACTGTTTTTT